This T cell receptor (beta chain) was recovered during a study of T cells after posttransplantation cyclophosphamide. TCRdb's table, derived via immunoSEQ multiplex PCR, lists solely in-frame clones and lacks some. The sample holds about 22,000 clones; around 85% are singletons and the top ten take roughly 12%. A marrow graft followed busulfan-fludarabine conditioning, with cyclophosphamide on days +3 and +4. The input for sequencing was PBMCs, taken after allogeneic stem cell transplant with posttransplant cyclophosphamide. This receptor was taken from a female patient aged 30 to 40 who received an allogeneic stem cell transplant from an unrelated donor, was CMV-positive, and had no GVHD. Some T cells may originate from the graft donor.

Here the CDR3 reads CASSEARGTSGYEQYF. The CDR3 region has the DNA TGTGCCAGCAGTGAAGCACGAGGGACTAGCGGCTACGAGCAGTACTTC. This chain joins TRBV2 and TRBJ2-7; 11 positions match TRBD2. The CDR3 consists of 16 residues. Germline CDR1 and CDR2: SNHLY and FYNNEI. V shed 0 bases and J 3 bases; nucleotides not matched to a gene: 4.